The present TCR beta chain was sequenced within a study of blood T cells in healthy people across ages. Study-wide points: As naive T cell percentage varied, TCR beta diversity correlated strongly with it. Compared with aged donors, long-lived donors showed fewer expanded clones, suggesting selection.

On this clonotype itself: Its antigen is not identified.

Researchers isolated at least 7 million PBMCs per sample. Primed by a sample-barcoded 5' primer and a J-beta primer mix, a second PCR proceeded for about 6 to 12 cycles. Every individual sample yielded 2.5 million or more paired-end reads (each containing CDR3). One entry per CDR3 protein, called by TCRdb with MiXCR from the 5' RACE reads. The table includes 650,000 to 1,000,000 distinct CDR3 sequences, around 36% detected once. Sequenced sample: blood. This TCR was recovered from a man aged 18 to 29 in good health.

The CDR3 DNA reads TGCAGTGCTAGCGGGACTAGCGGGAGTAGAACCGGGGAGCTGTTTTTT. Its translation: CSASGTSGSRTGELFF. The V call is TRBV20-1, the J call TRBJ2-2; TRBD2 agrees at 14 bases. Germline CDR1 reads DFQATT; CDR2 reads SNEGSKA (reference sequence). There are 16 residues in the CDR3. V dropped 3 bases and J dropped 5; count of bases not matched to a gene: 5.